The following is a TCR beta chain sequence with its context. Its target is not known. Assay used: immunoSEQ multiplex PCR; TCRdb lists only in-frame clones, some missing. The sample records about 120,000 clones, roughly 93% being singletons. The data stem from a study of T cell responses to AZD1222 COVID-19 vaccine. Across the whole study: Second-dose intervals of approximately 4 or approximately 12 weeks were pooled.

Findings of the study overall: White British ancestry dominated among donors, who included more females, and clonal diversity was possibly underestimated.

Trimming took 0 bases from V and 1 from J, leaving 7 bases between them. The CDR3 is made up of 15 amino acids. Germline V gene data show CDR1 as MGHRA and CDR2 as YSYEKL. The chain employs TRBV4-1 and TRBJ2-1; D is unclear. The sequencing here drew on peripheral blood, taken on day 0 of AZD1222 vaccination. This receptor was taken from an adult in good health. This chain's CDR3 is CASSQEHWSYNEQFF. In nucleotides, the CDR3 is TGCGCCAGCAGCCAAGAGCATTGGTCCTACAATGAGCAGTTCTTC.